The T cell receptor (beta chain) described here comes from a study of Ad26.COV2.S vaccination and SARS-CoV-2 variants. Regarding the study as a whole: Substantial breadth in spike-specific CD8+ and CD4+ T cell responses was reportedly seen after vaccination.

A note on this clone: The antigen remains undetermined.

The assay was immunoSEQ multiplex PCR, and TCRdb's table has in-frame clones only and misses some. This table holds about 350,000 clones, approximately 90% found once. V lost 0 bases and J 1 base, leaving 9 bases between the germline ends. The CDR3 has 15 amino acids. Per germline, CDR1 LGHNA and CDR2 YSLEER. The source material was peripheral blood, sampled after recovery from COVID-19. The chain is built from TRBV4-3 and TRBJ1-2; D gene uncertain. The sequence was obtained from a human donor who had recovered from COVID-19. CDR3 coding DNA: TGCGCCAGCAGCCAAGAACGGGTTATTAACTATGGCTACACCTTC. As protein: CASSQERVINYGYTF.